Given below is one T cell receptor beta chain in context. The use of a sample-barcoded 5' primer and a J-beta primer mix characterized a second PCR of roughly 7 to 11 cycles. One entry per CDR3 protein, called by TCRdb with MiXCR from the 5' RACE reads. In the table there are roughly 2 million distinct CDR3 sequences, less than 50% of which are singletons. V was trimmed by 3 bases and J by 2 bases, leaving 12 bases between them. CDR3 length: 14 residues. CDR1 and CDR2 from the germline V gene are SGHNT and YYREEE (reference sequence). These data are taken from a study of blood T cells in healthy people across ages.

This clonotype originated in a woman aged 35 to 49 in good health. Material for sequencing was blood. This sequence joins TRBV5-4 and TRBJ2-7; D gene unclear. DNA of the CDR3: TGTGCCAGCAGCTCTATGGACGGCCCCTACGAGCAGTACTTC. Amino acid sequence: CASSSMDGPYEQYF.